This T cell receptor beta chain was profiled in a study of cytomegalovirus exposure and HLA in healthy donors. Comment on this clone: What it binds is unknown.

Study-wide findings and caveats: Sequences of the TCR beta chain were said to predict the HLA-A and HLA-B alleles of most subjects accurately. CMV serostatus was the sole immune exposure information available.

PCR was performed using 60 Vbeta and 13 Jbeta primers. Method: immunoSEQ multiplex PCR; TCRdb's copy keeps in-frame clones and lacks some. Here the sample table reports 150,000 to 200,000 clones. Nominally healthy donors provided the samples, though records likely missed some immune exposures. This CDR3 has 11 amino acids. V was cut by 3 bases and J by 7 bases, with 9 bases left in between. Germline values: CDR1 SQVTM, CDR2 ANQGSEA. The chain uses TRBV29-1 and TRBJ1-2; no definite D call. This clonotype was sampled from a woman aged 18-29 years in good health and CMV-seropositive. Sequencing used PBMCs. CDR3 amino acids: CSVERRSGYTF. CDR3 bases: TGCAGCGTTGAGCGGCGCTCTGGCTACACCTTC.